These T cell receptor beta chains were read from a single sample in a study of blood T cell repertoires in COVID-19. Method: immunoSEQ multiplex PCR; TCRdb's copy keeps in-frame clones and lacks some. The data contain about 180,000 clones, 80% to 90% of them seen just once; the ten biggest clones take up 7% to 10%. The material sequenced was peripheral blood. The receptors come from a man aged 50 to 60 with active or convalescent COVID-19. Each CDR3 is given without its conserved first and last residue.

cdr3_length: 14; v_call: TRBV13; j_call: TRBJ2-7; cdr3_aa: ASSPGTSGSSYEQY
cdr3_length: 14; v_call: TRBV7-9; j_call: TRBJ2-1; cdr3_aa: ASSNLITSGSNEQF
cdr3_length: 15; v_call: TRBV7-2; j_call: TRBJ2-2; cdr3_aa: ASSSYLAGGQTGELF
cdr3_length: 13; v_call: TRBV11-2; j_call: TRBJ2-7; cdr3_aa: ASSKGTGYFYEQY
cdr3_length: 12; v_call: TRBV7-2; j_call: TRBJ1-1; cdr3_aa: ASSLGGASTEAF
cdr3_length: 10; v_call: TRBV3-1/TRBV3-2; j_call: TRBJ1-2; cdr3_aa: ASSQGPYGYT
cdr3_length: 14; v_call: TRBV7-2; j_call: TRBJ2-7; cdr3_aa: ASSLALGGGLYEQY
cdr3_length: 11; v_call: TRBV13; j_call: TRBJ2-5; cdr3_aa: ASSVGPDSTQY
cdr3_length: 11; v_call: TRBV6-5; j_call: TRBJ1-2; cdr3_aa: ASSSQALYGYT
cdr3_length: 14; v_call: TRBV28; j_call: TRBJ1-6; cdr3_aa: ASSFLGTGNNSPLH
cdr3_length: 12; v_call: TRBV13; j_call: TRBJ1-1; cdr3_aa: ASSFRQGGGEAF
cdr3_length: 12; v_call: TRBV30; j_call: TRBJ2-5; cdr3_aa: AWSVMGLAETQY
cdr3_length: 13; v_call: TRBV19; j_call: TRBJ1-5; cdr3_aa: ASTADRADNQPQH
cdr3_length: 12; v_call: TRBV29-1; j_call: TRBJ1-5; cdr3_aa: SVQEGGGNQPQH
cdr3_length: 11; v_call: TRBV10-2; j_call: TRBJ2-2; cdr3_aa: ASSVQGAGELF
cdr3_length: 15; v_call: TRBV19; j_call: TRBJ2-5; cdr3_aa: ASSIKILAGGAETQY
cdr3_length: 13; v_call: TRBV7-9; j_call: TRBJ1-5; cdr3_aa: ASSLGGQIDQPQH
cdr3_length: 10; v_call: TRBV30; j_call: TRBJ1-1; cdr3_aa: ARDRVSTEAF
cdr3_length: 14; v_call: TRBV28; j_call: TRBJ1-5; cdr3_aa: ASSAPGGSFYQPQH
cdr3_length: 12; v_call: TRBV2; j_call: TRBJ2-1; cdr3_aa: ASSWDRGRDEQF
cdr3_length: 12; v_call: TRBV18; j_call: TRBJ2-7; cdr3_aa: ASSRSSALYEQY
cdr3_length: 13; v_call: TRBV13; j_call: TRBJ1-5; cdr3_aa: ASSFGRASGQPQH
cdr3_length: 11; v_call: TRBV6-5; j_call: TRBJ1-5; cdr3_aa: ASRQGLNQPQH
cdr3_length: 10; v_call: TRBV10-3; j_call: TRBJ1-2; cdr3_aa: AIRQGSYGYT
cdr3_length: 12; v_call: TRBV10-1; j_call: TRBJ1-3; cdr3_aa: ASSDGSSGNTIY
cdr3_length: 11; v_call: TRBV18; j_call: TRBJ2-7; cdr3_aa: ASSPLDRYEQY
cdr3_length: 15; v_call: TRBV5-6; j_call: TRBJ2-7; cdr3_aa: ASSALPGQGLSYEQY
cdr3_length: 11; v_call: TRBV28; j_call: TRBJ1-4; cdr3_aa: ASSGSGGEKLF
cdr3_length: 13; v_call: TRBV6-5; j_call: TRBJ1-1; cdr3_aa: ASSLLTGANTEAF
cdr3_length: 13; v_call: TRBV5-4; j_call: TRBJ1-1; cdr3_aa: ASSLQGAQNTEAF
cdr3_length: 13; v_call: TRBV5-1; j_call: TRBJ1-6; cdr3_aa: ASSFGQAVGSPLH
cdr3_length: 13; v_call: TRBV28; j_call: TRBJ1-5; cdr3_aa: ASRREGMSNQPQH
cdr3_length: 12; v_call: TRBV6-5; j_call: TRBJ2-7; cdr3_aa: ASSPGLAGGEQY
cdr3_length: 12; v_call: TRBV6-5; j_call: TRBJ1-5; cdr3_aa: ASSLSGRGQPQH
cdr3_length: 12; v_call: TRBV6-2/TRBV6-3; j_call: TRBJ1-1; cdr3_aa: ASTPGQTNTEAF
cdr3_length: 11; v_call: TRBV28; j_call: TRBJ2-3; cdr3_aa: ASNPGDTDTQY
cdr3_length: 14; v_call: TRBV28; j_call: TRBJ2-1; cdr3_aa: ASRSPGQSSYNEQF
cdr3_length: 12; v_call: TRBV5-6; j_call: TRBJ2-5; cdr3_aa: ASSWEAGQETQY
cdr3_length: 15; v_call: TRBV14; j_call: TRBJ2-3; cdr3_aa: ASSQDSGRTSTDTQY
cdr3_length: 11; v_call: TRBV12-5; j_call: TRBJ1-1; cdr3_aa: ASGLAGGAEAF
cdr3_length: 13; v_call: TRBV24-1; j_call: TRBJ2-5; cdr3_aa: ATSVASGSGETQY
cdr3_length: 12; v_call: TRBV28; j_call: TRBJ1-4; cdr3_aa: ASSLQFHREKLF